This T cell receptor (beta chain) appears in the sequencing data of a study of blood T cell repertoires in COVID-19. Libraries were prepared by immunoSEQ multiplex PCR; TCRdb keeps only in-frame clonotypes and omits some of them. The table includes 30,000 to 40,000 clones, 85% to 90% detected once. Germline V CDR1 and CDR2: KGHSH, LQKENI. The CDR3 is 13 residues long. V lost 3 bases to trimming and J lost 10 bases; unmatched junction nucleotides: 7. This clonotype was sampled from a woman aged 70-85 years with active COVID-19. This chain connects TRBV18 to TRBJ2-3, with TRBD1 matching over 7 bases. Sequences were obtained from peripheral blood. The CDR3 DNA reads TGTGCCAGCTCACCTAGACAGGGACCCTCGCAGTATTTT. It codes for CASSPRQGPSQYF.